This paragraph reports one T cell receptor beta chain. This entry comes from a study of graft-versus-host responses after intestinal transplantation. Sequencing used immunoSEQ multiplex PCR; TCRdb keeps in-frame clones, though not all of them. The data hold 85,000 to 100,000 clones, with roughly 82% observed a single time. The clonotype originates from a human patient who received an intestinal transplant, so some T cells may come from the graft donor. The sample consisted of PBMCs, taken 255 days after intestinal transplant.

Written as DNA, the CDR3 is TGTGCCAGCTCACCACGTATGGAATCTCTCAGCAACGAGCAGTACGTC. Its protein is CASSPRMESLSNEQYV. V is TRBV18 and J is TRBJ2-7; D gene uncertain. The V and J ends lost 1 base and 5 bases respectively, with 18 bases between them. This CDR3 spans 16 amino acids. Germline-derived CDR1 and CDR2 are KGHSH and LQKENI.